This TCR beta chain is from a study of graft-versus-host responses after intestinal transplantation. Study-wide results and limits: The study associated peak circulating GvH clone levels with early post-transplant HvG declines.

The junction had 4 bases not matched to a gene; V was cut back by 4 bases and J by 1 base. This CDR3 region has 15 residues. CDR1 and CDR2 (germline): LGHNA, YSLEER. Libraries were prepared by immunoSEQ multiplex PCR; TCRdb keeps only in-frame clonotypes and omits some of them. This sample has approximately 46,000 clones, with roughly 83% found just once. About this clone: What it binds is unknown.

The starting material was unstimulated CD4+ T cells sorted from spleen or lymph node cells, obtained before transplant. The chain carries TRBV4-3 and TRBJ1-1; 9 positions match TRBD1. This receptor was identified in a human donor who was the organ donor for an intestinal transplant. CDR3 nucleotides: TGCGCCAGCAGCCCGGGACAGGGACCGAACACTGAAGCTTTCTTT. Protein product: CASSPGQGPNTEAFF.